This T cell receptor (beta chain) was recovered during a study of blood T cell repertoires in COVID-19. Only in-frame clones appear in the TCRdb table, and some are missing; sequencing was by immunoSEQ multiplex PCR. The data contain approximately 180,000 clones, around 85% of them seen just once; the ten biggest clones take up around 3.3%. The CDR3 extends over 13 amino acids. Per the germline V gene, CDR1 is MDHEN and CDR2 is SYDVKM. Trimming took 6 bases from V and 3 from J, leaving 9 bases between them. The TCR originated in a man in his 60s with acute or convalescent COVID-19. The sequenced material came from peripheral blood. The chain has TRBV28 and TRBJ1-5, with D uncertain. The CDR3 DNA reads TGTGCCAGCAGGCGGAAGAACAATCAGCCCCAGCATTTT. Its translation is CASRRKNNQPQHF.